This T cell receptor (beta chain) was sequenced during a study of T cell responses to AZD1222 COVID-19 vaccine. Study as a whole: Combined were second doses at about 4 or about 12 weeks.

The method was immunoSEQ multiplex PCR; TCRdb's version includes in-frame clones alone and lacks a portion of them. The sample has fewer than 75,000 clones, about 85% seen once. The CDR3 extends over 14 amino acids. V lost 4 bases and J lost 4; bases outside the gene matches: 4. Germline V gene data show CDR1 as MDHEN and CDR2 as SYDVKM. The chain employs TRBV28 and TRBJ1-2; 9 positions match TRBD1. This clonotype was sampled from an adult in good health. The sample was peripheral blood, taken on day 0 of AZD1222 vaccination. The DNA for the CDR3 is TGTGCCAGCAGTTCCCCGGGACAGGGCTATGGCTACACCTTC. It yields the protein CASSSPGQGYGYTF.